This TCR beta chain was documented in a study of blood T cell repertoires in COVID-19. Overall study context: Sites in the United States, Italy and Spain provided acute and convalescent COVID-19 samples. PBMCs, B-cell-depleted T cells, or T cells provided the cDNA or gDNA that made up the material.

This CDR3 has 14 residues. With V trimmed by 2 bases and J by 6 bases, 4 bases remained unmatched. CDR1 is MNHNY and CDR2 is SVGAGI in the germline V gene (reference sequence). Profiled with immunoSEQ multiplex PCR; TCRdb holds only in-frame clones, not every one. The sample lists 35,000 to 55,000 clones; 88% were seen once. The V and J genes are TRBV6-6 and TRBJ2-3, with TRBD2 identical over 8 bases. The receptor comes from a human donor in a cohort sampled during active COVID-19. Sequencing input: peripheral blood. The CDR3: CASSYTSGADTQYF. The CDR3 DNA is TGTGCCAGCAGTTACACTAGCGGAGCGGATACGCAGTATTTT.